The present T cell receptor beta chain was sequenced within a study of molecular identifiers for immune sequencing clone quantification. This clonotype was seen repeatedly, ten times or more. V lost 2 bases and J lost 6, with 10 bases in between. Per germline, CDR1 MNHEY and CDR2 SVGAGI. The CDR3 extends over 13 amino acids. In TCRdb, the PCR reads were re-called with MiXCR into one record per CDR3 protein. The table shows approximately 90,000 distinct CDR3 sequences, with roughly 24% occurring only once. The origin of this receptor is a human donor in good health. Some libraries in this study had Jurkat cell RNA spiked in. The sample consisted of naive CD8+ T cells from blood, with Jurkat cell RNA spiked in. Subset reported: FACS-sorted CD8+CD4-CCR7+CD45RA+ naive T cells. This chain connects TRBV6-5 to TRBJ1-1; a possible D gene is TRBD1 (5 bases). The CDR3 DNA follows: TGTGCCAGCAGTTACGGGGGAAGCCCTGAAGCTTTCTTT. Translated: CASSYGGSPEAFF.